The 28 T cell receptor beta chains presented below share a single source sample, sequenced in a study of T cell repertoires in cytomegalovirus infection. TCRdb ran MiXCR on the reads and lists one entry per CDR3 protein. The sample records about 920,000 distinct CDR3 sequences, less than 40% being singletons. These receptors' targets are unknown. The material was cultured CD8+ T cells from PBMCs, obtained from culture after CMV antigen stimulation. All receptors derive from a human donor in good health (CMV status not recorded). Some clones in this sample may be carry-over from other donors' samples.

This clonotype was recorded at least ten times. This chain uses TRBV7-9 with TRBJ2-1, with D possibly being TRBD1 (6 bases). V was cut by 1 base and J by 2 bases, with 12 bases left in between. CDR3 size: 16 residues. Germline lookup yields CDR1 SEHNR and CDR2 FQNEAQ (reference sequence). The CDR3, as DNA: TGTGCCAGCAGCTTAGAGGACAGCCTCACCTACAATGAGCAGTTCTTC. It encodes CASSLEDSLTYNEQFF. Looking up the rest from reference TRBV7-9 and TRBJ2-1 gives the full variable domain: DTGVSQNPRHKITKRGQNVTFRCDPISEHNRLYWYRQTLGQGPEFLTYFQNEAQLEKSRLLSDRFSAERPKGSFSTLEIQRTEQGDSAMYLCASSLEDSLTYNEQFFGPGTRLTVL.

This clonotype turned up a few times. The chain joins TRBV7-2 to TRBJ1-2; D possibly corresponds to TRBD1 (5 bases). Trimming took off 8 bases at V and 2 bases at J, with 24 bases between the two ends. CDR3 size: 17 residues. Germline loops: CDR1 SGHTA, CDR2 FQGNSA. The CDR3 sequence: CASSFSDGGGANYGYTF. CDR3 DNA sequence: TGTGCCAGCTCTTTTTCTGATGGGGGGGGTGCAAACTATGGCTACACCTTC. The full variable domain, in which reference TRBV7-2 and TRBJ1-2 provide the parts outside the CDR3, is GAGVSQSPSNKVTEKGKDVELRCDPISGHTALYWYRQSLGQGLEFLIYFQGNSAPDKSGLPSDRFSAERTGGSVSTLTIQRTQQEDSAVYLCASSFSDGGGANYGYTFGSGTRLTVV.

The chain is built from TRBV12-5 and TRBJ2-1; 9 nucleotides match TRBD2. The CDR3 extends over 16 amino acids. The V segment lost 10 bases and the J segment 5 bases; nucleotides outside the gene matches: 15. CDR1 and CDR2 from the germline V gene are LGHNT and FRNRAP. CDR3 in amino acids: CATSEGAGGVNNEQFF. DNA for the CDR3: TGTGCTACCTCCGAGGGGGCGGGGGGGGTAAACAATGAGCAGTTCTTC.

The rearrangement uses TRBV11-3 and TRBJ2-3, with 10 nucleotides matching TRBD1. The CDR3 is made up of 16 amino acids. Losses at the gene ends were 3 bases for V and 1 base for J; bases not matched to a gene: 4. The germline CDR1 and CDR2 sequences are SGHNT and YENEEA. The CDR3 loop reads CASSFRQGAGTDTQYF. DNA of the CDR3: TGTGCCAGCAGCTTTAGACAGGGGGCGGGCACAGATACGCAGTATTTT.

The chain joins TRBV19 to TRBJ2-6; TRBD2 aligns across 8 bases. The CDR3 is 19 residues long. Germline V gene sequence: CDR1 LNHDA, CDR2 SQIVND (reference sequence). V gave up 0 bases and J gave up 2 bases; unmatched junction bases: 9. The CDR3 DNA reads TGTGCCAGTAGTATAGACAGCGGGGGACGAATTACTGGGGCCAACGTCCTGACTTTC. It encodes CASSIDSGGRITGANVLTF.

As to this clonotype: Germline is not matched at one junction end, which may reflect a read error. The chain joins TRBV15 to TRBJ1-5; 7 bases line up with TRBD1. CDR3 length equals 15 residues. Germline loops: CDR1 LNHNV, CDR2 YYDKDF (reference sequence). In nucleotides, the CDR3 is TGTACCACCAGCAGAAGGGACAGAGACAATCAGCCCCAGCATTTT. Its protein is CTTSRRDRDNQPQHF.

The rearrangement links TRBV5-4 to TRBJ1-1, with a tentative D call TRBD1 (5 bases). Looked up from germline, CDR1 is SGHNT and CDR2 is YYREEE (reference sequence). This CDR3 is 15 amino acids long. V gave up 4 bases and J gave up 1 base, with 14 bases separating them. The CDR3 reads CASSPGTPGNTEAFF. The CDR3, as DNA: TGTGCCAGCAGCCCCGGGACCCCGGGGAACACTGAAGCTTTCTTT.

This chain joins TRBV15 and TRBJ2-1; possible D gene TRBD2, 6 bases. Germline V gives CDR1 LNHNV, CDR2 YYDKDF (reference sequence). CDR3 length equals 15 residues. V lost 3 bases to trimming and J lost 8 bases, with 17 bases between them. The CDR3 DNA reads TGTGCCACCAGCAGTGGGACTTCCCGTCGAGATGAGCAGTTCTTC. As protein: CATSSGTSRRDEQFF.

This clonotype was counted many times. The chain combines TRBV7-6 with TRBJ1-1; D gene uncertain. The CDR3 sequence is 15 residues long. V gave up 1 base and J gave up 3 bases, with 12 bases separating them. In germline, CDR1 is SGHVS, CDR2 FNYEAQ. The CDR3 DNA reads as TGTGCCAGCAGCTTAGAGCAGGATTTGGACACTGAAGCTTTCTTT. This codes for CASSLEQDLDTEAFF.

The V and J genes are TRBV12-3 or TRBV12-4 and TRBJ2-6, with TRBD1 matching 7 bases. The length of the CDR3 is 17 residues. J was trimmed by 0 bases and V by 3 bases; bases with no gene match: 5. CDR3 protein: CASSLRTGFSGANVLTF. CDR3 sequence (DNA): TGTGCCAGCAGTTTGCGGACAGGATTCTCTGGGGCCAACGTCCTGACTTTC.

This clonotype has just a few counts. The chain is built from TRBV7-9 and TRBJ2-5; TRBD2 might be the D (7 bases). Germline assignment: CDR1 SEHNR and CDR2 FQNEAQ (reference sequence). The CDR3 has 16 amino acids. V gave up 7 bases and J gave up 5 bases, with 23 bases separating them. In DNA, the CDR3 is TGTGCCAGCATCATTAGGAGTGGGGGGGCCGTGGAGACCCAGTACTTC. This translates into CASIIRSGGAVETQYF.

This chain uses TRBV24-1 with TRBJ1-2, with D unclear. Germline V gene lookup returns CDR1 KGHDR and CDR2 SFDVKD. V lost 2 bases and J 3 bases, leaving 0 bases between the germline ends. CDR3 length: 11 residues. The CDR3 region is CATSDYYGYTF. The CDR3 DNA sequence: TGTGCCACCAGTGATTACTATGGCTACACCTTC.

This clonotype was observed a few times. This chain uses TRBV7-9 with TRBJ2-2, with D tentatively TRBD1 (5 bases). The V end lost 4 bases, the J end lost 6 bases, and 15 bases lay between the germline ends. The germline gives CDR1 SEHNR, CDR2 FQNEAQ (reference sequence). The CDR3 is 15 amino acids. The CDR3 spells CASSSQAPRAGELFF. The CDR3 region has the DNA TGTGCCAGCAGCTCACAGGCCCCACGCGCCGGGGAGCTGTTTTTT. Together with reference TRBV7-9 and TRBJ2-2, the CDR3 gives the full variable domain: DTGVSQNPRHKITKRGQNVTFRCDPISEHNRLYWYRQTLGQGPEFLTYFQNEAQLEKSRLLSDRFSAERPKGSFSTLEIQRTEQGDSAMYLCASSSQAPRAGELFFGEGSRLTVL.

The sample holds a few counts of this clonotype. This chain links TRBV27 with TRBJ2-3; TRBD1 matches 7 bases. Germline loops: CDR1 MNHEY, CDR2 SMNVEV (reference sequence). This CDR3 is 16 amino acids long. Trimming removed 1 base from V and 4 bases from J; junction bases left unmatched: 8. The CDR3 region is CASSLFPLQGPDTQYF. DNA of the CDR3: TGTGCCAGCAGTTTATTCCCTTTACAGGGGCCAGATACGCAGTATTTT.

This chain connects TRBV14 to TRBJ2-3; TRBD1 is a possible D gene (6 bases). This CDR3 spans 16 amino acids. V was trimmed by 1 base and J by 6 bases, leaving 17 bases between them. Germline CDR1 SGHDN, CDR2 FVKESK. CDR3 nucleotide sequence: TGTGCCAGCAGCCAAGTTGAGACAGGAGAAGCGGATACGCAGTATTTT. The encoded protein is CASSQVETGEADTQYF.

The V and J genes are TRBV7-6 and TRBJ2-7; 15 bases match TRBD2. Germline CDR1 reads SGHVS; CDR2 reads FNYEAQ. CDR3 length: 17 amino acids. Trimming cost V 5 bases and J 6 bases; bases outside gene matches: 11. The CDR3 here is CASSAGTSGGTAREQYF. Here the CDR3 DNA reads TGTGCCAGCAGCGCCGGGACTAGCGGGGGGACCGCCCGCGAGCAGTACTTC.

CDR3 amino acids: CASSPLGGTSGQTSTDTQYF. CDR3 nucleotide sequence: TGCGCCAGCAGCCCCTTAGGTGGGACTAGCGGGCAAACTAGCACAGATACGCAGTATTTT. The rearrangement joins TRBV4-1 to TRBJ2-3; 12 nucleotides align to TRBD2. This CDR3 has 20 amino acids. Germline values: CDR1 MGHRA, CDR2 YSYEKL. After removal of 4 bases from V and 0 bases from J, the junction contained 14 bases not matched to a gene.

This chain joins TRBV19 and TRBJ2-3; 7 nucleotides align to TRBD1. This CDR3 comprises 11 residues. Germline values: CDR1 LNHDA, CDR2 SQIVND (reference sequence). The ends lost 9 bases at V and 8 bases at J; junction bases unmatched: 5. CDR3 amino acids: CASHTGATQYF. The DNA of the CDR3 is TGTGCCAGCCACACAGGGGCTACGCAGTATTTT.

V usage is TRBV5-1 and J usage is TRBJ1-6, with a weak D call TRBD1 (5 bases). Between the trimmed V and J ends, which lost 0 bases and 4 bases, there was a span of 11 bases. CDR1 SGHRS and CDR2 YFSETQ come from the germline V gene. This CDR3 has 16 residues. CDR3 region: CASSLVPGGYNSPLHF. The CDR3 nucleotides read TGCGCCAGCAGCTTGGTCCCCGGGGGTTATAATTCACCCCTCCACTTT.

The chain carries TRBV6-2 or TRBV6-3 and TRBJ1-6, with D tentatively TRBD1 (6 bases). The CDR3 loop spans 17 amino acids. V lost 5 bases and J lost 8, with 22 bases in between. Germline V gene lookup returns CDR1 MNHEY and CDR2 SVGEGT. The CDR3 protein is CASSRLDSPTWDSPLHF. DNA of the CDR3: TGTGCCAGCAGTCGCCTGGACAGTCCCACCTGGGATTCACCCCTCCACTTT.

This chain connects TRBV7-8 to TRBJ1-6; D is perhaps TRBD1 (5 bases). The CDR3 loop spans 17 amino acids. Germline CDR1 SGHVS, CDR2 FQNEAQ. Trimming removed 7 bases from V and 3 bases from J, with 19 bases in between. The CDR3 DNA sequence: TGTGCCAGCACCCCACCGCCAGGGATATTCTATAATTCACCCCTCCACTTT. It encodes CASTPPPGIFYNSPLHF. The full variable domain, its missing parts supplied by reference TRBV7-8 and TRBJ1-6, is GAGVSQSPRYKVAKRGQDVALRCDPISGHVSLFWYQQALGQGPEFLTYFQNEAQLDKSGLPSDRFFAERPEGSVSTLKIQRTQQEDSAVYLCASTPPPGIFYNSPLHFGNGTRLTVT.

This CDR3 is CASISYGTYGYTF. CDR3 DNA sequence: TGTGCCAGTATCAGCTACGGAACCTATGGCTACACCTTC. The chain employs TRBV19 and TRBJ1-2, with no clear D. The V and J ends lost 7 bases and 4 bases respectively, with 13 bases between them. This CDR3 contains 13 residues. CDR1 and CDR2 (germline): LNHDA, SQIVND (reference sequence).

The rearrangement links TRBV29-1 to TRBJ2-3; 10 positions match TRBD2. The germline V gene encodes CDR1 SQVTM and CDR2 ANQGSEA. The CDR3 is made up of 13 amino acids. Losses at the gene ends were 7 bases for V and 4 bases for J; bases not matched to a gene: 5. Here the CDR3 DNA reads TGCAGCGCAATAGCGGGGGGACCAGATACGCAGTATTTT. Protein product: CSAIAGGPDTQYF.

V usage is TRBV6-6 and J usage is TRBJ2-7, with D possibly being TRBD1 (5 bases). V was trimmed by 8 bases and J by 7 bases, leaving 12 bases between them. CDR1 is MNHNY and CDR2 is SVGAGI in the germline V gene (reference sequence). The CDR3 consists of 11 residues. Written as DNA, the CDR3 is TGTGCCAGCCAGGGTAGTAAAGAGCAGTACTTC. Translated: CASQGSKEQYF.

The genes are TRBV7-9 and TRBJ1-2; possibly TRBD1 for D (5 bases). Trimming pared 5 bases from V and 4 bases from J, leaving 14 bases between. The CDR3 loop spans 14 amino acids. Germline loops: CDR1 SEHNR, CDR2 FQNEAQ (reference sequence). The CDR3 loop is CASSPGYSGYGYTF. The CDR3 DNA reads TGTGCCAGCAGCCCAGGGTACAGCGGCTATGGCTACACCTTC.

This clonotype has only a few counts. This chain connects TRBV27 to TRBJ2-5; 11 bases align to TRBD2. Looked up from germline, CDR1 is MNHEY and CDR2 is SMNVEV (reference sequence). The CDR3 is 14 residues long. The V gene end was trimmed by 6 bases and the J gene end by 5 bases; junction bases not matched to a gene: 5. The CDR3 protein is CASRLLAGEETQYF. The DNA of the CDR3 is TGTGCCAGCAGGCTACTAGCGGGGGAGGAGACCCAGTACTTC.

This clonotype was observed many times. The rearrangement joins TRBV7-8 to TRBJ2-2, with D uncertain. Germline V gene sequence: CDR1 SGHVS, CDR2 FQNEAQ. The CDR3 is 13 residues long. The V gene lost 1 base and the J gene lost 4 bases, with 4 bases spanning the gap. The CDR3 region is CASSLDITGELFF. For the CDR3, the DNA is TGTGCCAGCAGCTTAGATATCACCGGGGAGCTGTTTTTT.

This clonotype has more than one count but fewer than ten. This chain links TRBV4-3 with TRBJ2-1; either TRBD1 or TRBD2 may supply D (5 bases each). Germline CDR1 and CDR2: LGHNA and YSLEER. The CDR3 is made up of 16 amino acids. V was pared by 0 bases and J by 5 bases, with 14 bases between. CDR3 sequence reads: CASSQDLSRGHNEQFF. The CDR3 nucleotides are TGCGCCAGCAGCCAAGATCTGTCGAGGGGCCACAATGAGCAGTTCTTC.